This T cell receptor (beta chain) was observed in a study of blood T cell repertoires in COVID-19. Study at large: Specimens from acute and convalescent COVID-19 originated in the United States, Italy and Spain. PBMCs, B-cell-depleted T cells, or T cells provided the cDNA or gDNA that made up the material.

In the study's own analysis: Reference gene primer amplification gave nucleated cell count estimates. The data were produced by immunoSEQ multiplex PCR, yet TCRdb's version contains in-frame clones alone and is incomplete. Clonal size and the V and J genes are those of that table, whereas D and trimming came from the DNA. The table has 300,000 to 400,000 clones, more than 75% seen once. Membership in each cohort depended on participant-reported clinical history. CDR3 length equals 16 residues. Unmatched junction bases numbered 2, after V lost 1 base and J lost 2 bases. Germline V gene data show CDR1 as SGHTA and CDR2 as FQGTGA.

Sequencing was done on a sample of PBMCs or T cells enriched from blood (not recorded which). V usage is TRBV7-3 and J usage is TRBJ2-6; 7 bases are a match to TRBD2. This receptor was identified in a woman aged 25 to 39 with acute COVID-19. The CDR3 bases are TGTGCCAGCAGCTTAAGGGGGGGGGCTGGGGCCAACGTCCTGACTTTC. Residues: CASSLRGGAGANVLTF.